This T cell receptor (beta chain) was found in a study of immune characterization of retroperitoneal liposarcoma. MiXCR, run by TCRdb on the PCR reads, gives a single entry per CDR3 protein. The table records fewer than 8,000 distinct CDR3 sequences, around 45% of them present only once. The sample was tumor tissue. This clonotype was obtained from a male donor with retroperitoneal liposarcoma.

DNA for the CDR3: TGTGCCAGCAGCAGTAGGGGGCGGGACATTCAGTACTTC. Its translation: CASSSRGRDIQYF. The chain has TRBV12-3 or TRBV12-4 and TRBJ2-4; TRBD1 agrees at 7 bases. CDR3 length: 13 amino acids. V gave up 6 bases and J gave up 8 bases; unmatched junction bases: 7.